These 24 T cell receptor beta chains came from one sample sequenced in a study of blood T cell repertoires in COVID-19. Profiling relied on immunoSEQ multiplex PCR, and the TCRdb table lists in-frame clones only, not all of them. The sample has about 260,000 clones; roughly 86% are singletons. What was sequenced was PBMCs or T cells enriched from blood (not recorded which). These receptors originate from a woman in her forties or fifties who had recovered from COVID-19.

This CDR3 is CSASRGQGVFHSSTDTQYF. CDR3 in DNA: TGCAGTGCTAGTCGGGGACAGGGGGTTTTCCATTCTAGCACAGATACGCAGTATTTT. The chain recombines TRBV20-1 with TRBJ2-3; 11 positions agree with TRBD1. Germline V gene lookup returns CDR1 DFQATT and CDR2 SNEGSKA (reference sequence). J gave up 0 bases and V 3 bases, and 14 bases lay outside the gene matches. The CDR3 contains 19 residues.

This clone showed up just a few times. The chain joins TRBV5-1 to TRBJ2-5; 8 bases line up with TRBD2. From germline, CDR1 is SGHRS and CDR2 YFSETQ. CDR3 length: 16 residues. With V trimmed by 0 bases and J by 1 base, 5 bases remained unmatched. CDR3 sequence: CASSLVAGGLQETQYF. The CDR3 nucleotides read TGCGCCAGCAGCTTGGTGGCGGGGGGTCTCCAAGAGACCCAGTACTTC.

The DNA of the CDR3 is TGTGCCAGCAGTTACTCGGGACAAAACTCTGGAAACACCATATATTTT. Translating it yields CASSYSGQNSGNTIYF. The chain carries TRBV6-5 and TRBJ1-3, with D possibly matching TRBD1 (6 bases). The CDR3 loop spans 16 amino acids. Germline V gives CDR1 MNHEY, CDR2 SVGAGI. Deletions cut 0 bases from V and 0 bases from J, with 9 bases between.

The gene calls are TRBV7-2 and TRBJ1-1; D not resolved. The germline CDR1 and CDR2 sequences are SGHTA and FQGNSA. V dropped 5 bases and J dropped 1 base, with 8 bases sitting between them. The CDR3 runs to 13 residues. The CDR3 DNA sequence: TGTGCCAGCAGCCCGATGAGGAACACTGAAGCTTTCTTT. This gives the protein CASSPMRNTEAFF.

This clone was found once. In nucleotides, the CDR3 is TGCGCCAGCAGCTTTACAGTAAACACCGGGGAGCTGTTTTTT. It yields the protein CASSFTVNTGELFF. V gene TRBV5-1 combines with J gene TRBJ2-2; D gene ambiguous. This CDR3 has 14 residues. Germline-derived CDR1 and CDR2 are SGHRS and YFSETQ. The V and J ends lost 2 bases and 2 bases respectively, with 7 bases between them.

The J gene is TRBJ1-5, the V gene TRBV30, with no clear D. V lost 0 bases and J lost 5, with 8 bases in between. The length of the CDR3 is 13 residues. From germline, CDR1 is GTSNPN and CDR2 SVGIG (reference sequence). CDR3 amino acids: CAWSVQMDQPQHF. As DNA, the CDR3 is TGTGCCTGGAGTGTACAGATGGATCAGCCCCAGCATTTT.

This clone was picked up a small number of times. CDR3 DNA: TGTGCCAGCAGCTACCGAGGGACAGGGGAAGCGGCGAACACCTTC. Its translation is CASSYRGTGEAANTF. The V call is TRBV7-2, the J call TRBJ1-2, with 10 bases fitting TRBD1. This CDR3 spans 15 amino acids. In germline, CDR1 is SGHTA, CDR2 FQGNSA. V was clipped by 4 bases and J by 12 bases; unmatched bases: 14. Combining the CDR3 with reference TRBV7-2 and TRBJ1-2 gives the whole variable domain GAGVSQSPSNKVTEKGKDVELRCDPISGHTALYWYRQSLGQGLEFLIYFQGNSAPDKSGLPSDRFSAERTGGSVSTLTIQRTQQEDSAVYLCASSYRGTGEAANTFGSGTRLTVV.

The rearrangement joins TRBV7-3 to TRBJ2-7; 9 nucleotides line up with TRBD2. V was pared by 0 bases and J by 5 bases, with 11 bases of the junction left unmatched. There are 17 residues in the CDR3. Germline V lookup: CDR1 SGHTA, CDR2 FQGTGA. CDR3 sequence reads: CASSLTGSASGINEQYF. In DNA, the CDR3 is TGTGCCAGCAGCTTAACAGGTTCCGCTAGCGGGATAAACGAGCAGTACTTC.

This clone was seen once. V gene TRBV3-1 (or the pseudogene TRBV3-2) combines with J gene TRBJ2-1; D remains unclear. The germline gives CDR1 LGHDT, CDR2 YNNKEL (reference sequence). The CDR3 contains 13 residues. V shed 1 base and J shed 9 bases, with 10 bases lying between them. In DNA, the CDR3 is TGTGCCAGCAGCCAAGGCTACTGGAGTGAGCAGTTCTTC. Translated, it gives CASSQGYWSEQFF.

V is TRBV7-9 and J is TRBJ1-3; 11 bases fit TRBD1. Looked up from germline, CDR1 is SEHNR and CDR2 is FQNEAQ (reference sequence). Unmatched junction bases numbered 9, after V lost 1 base and J lost 10 bases. The CDR3 runs to 16 residues. CDR3 bases: TGTGCCAGCAGCTTAGGTCTGGGGACAGGGGGTACGACCATATATTTT. It encodes CASSLGLGTGGTTIYF.

The genes are TRBV15 and TRBJ1-5; D is unclear. Trimming pared 4 bases from V and 4 bases from J, leaving 11 bases between. The CDR3 runs to 14 residues. CDR1 is LNHNV, CDR2 YYDKDF, per germline (reference sequence). The CDR3 protein is CATSTGDENQPQHF. The CDR3 DNA sequence: TGTGCCACCAGCACGGGAGATGAAAATCAGCCCCAGCATTTT.

The J gene is TRBJ2-3, the V gene TRBV7-8; no reliable D call. The CDR3 has 14 amino acids. The V gene lost 6 bases and the J gene lost 2 bases, with 12 bases spanning the gap. Germline CDR1 is SGHVS and CDR2 is FQNEAQ. In DNA form, the CDR3 reads TGTGCCAGCAGTAGAGGTGGGTCCACAGATACGCAGTATTTT. It translates to CASSRGGSTDTQYF.

In DNA, the CDR3 is TGTGCCAGCAGGGTCGTAGGCGGCACTGAAGCTTTCTTT. It codes for CASRVVGGTEAFF. The rearrangement links TRBV2 to TRBJ1-1; no firm D call. This CDR3 is built from 13 residues. In germline, CDR1 is SNHLY, CDR2 FYNNEI. V lost 6 bases to trimming and J lost 4 bases, with 12 bases between them.

This clone showed up just once. The chain joins TRBV4-3 to TRBJ2-3, with TRBD1 matching 8 bases. Germline loops: CDR1 LGHNA, CDR2 YSLEER. This CDR3 has 15 amino acids. The J segment lost 6 bases and the V segment lost 2 bases, leaving 7 bases of the junction unmatched. CDR3 DNA: TGCGCCAGCAGCCAATGGACAGGGAATGGGGATACGCAGTATTTT. Encoded protein: CASSQWTGNGDTQYF.

The sample holds one count of this clone. The V and J genes are TRBV18 and TRBJ1-2; the D gene is possibly TRBD1 (5 bases). The CDR3 runs to 13 residues. V lost 2 bases and J lost 4, with 8 bases in between. Germline V gene sequence: CDR1 KGHSH, CDR2 LQKENI. DNA for the CDR3: TGTGCCAGCTCACCAGGGGCTGCCTATGGCTACACCTTC. Translated: CASSPGAAYGYTF.

This sequence joins TRBV4-3 and TRBJ1-2; no firm D call. The ends were cut back, 0 bases at V and 5 bases at J, with 7 bases in the middle. This CDR3 contains 13 residues. CDR1 is LGHNA, CDR2 YSLEER, per germline. As DNA, the CDR3 is TGCGCCAGCAGCCAAGACGGGTCGTATGGCTACACCTTC. This encodes CASSQDGSYGYTF.

The chain couples TRBV19 to TRBJ1-5, with D tentatively TRBD1 (5 bases). This CDR3 region has 15 residues. Germline CDR1 LNHDA, CDR2 SQIVND (reference sequence). The ends were cut back, 8 bases at V and 6 bases at J, with 20 bases in the middle. As DNA, the CDR3 is TGTGCCAGTCGGCCCAGGGCTGAGGTCGGTCAGCCCCAGCATTTT. Protein sequence: CASRPRAEVGQPQHF.

This sequence joins TRBV7-3 and TRBJ1-5; D uncertain. This CDR3 has 13 residues. V gave up 5 bases and J gave up 6 bases, with 11 bases separating them. Germline V gene data show CDR1 as SGHTA and CDR2 as FQGTGA. CDR3 sequence: CASSGGPGQPQHF. The CDR3 bases are TGTGCCAGCAGCGGCGGGCCGGGTCAGCCCCAGCATTTT.

This chain links TRBV12-3 or TRBV12-4 with TRBJ1-2; 7 bases agree with TRBD1. The CDR3 totals 12 residues. V dropped 6 bases and J dropped 5; count of bases not matched to a gene: 3. The chain's CDR3 is CASSPQGYGYTF. The DNA for the CDR3 is TGTGCCAGCAGCCCACAGGGGTATGGCTACACCTTC.

As DNA, the CDR3 is TGTGCCAGCAGCCCGGGTCATACTAGCGGGTTTACCGGGGAGCTGTTTTTT. This sequence encodes CASSPGHTSGFTGELFF. The chain couples TRBV11-2 to TRBJ2-2; 9 bases match TRBD2. The CDR3 has 17 residues. Trimming took 5 bases from V and 5 from J; bases not matched to a gene: 12. Germline V lookup: CDR1 SGHAT, CDR2 FQNNGV.

The chain is built from TRBV2 and TRBJ2-6; TRBD1 matches 7 bases. CDR1 is SNHLY, CDR2 FYNNEI, per germline. V dropped 6 bases and J dropped 4; count of bases not matched to a gene: 12. CDR3 length: 17 residues. The CDR3 DNA reads as TGTGCCAGCAGCGCAAACGACAGGGTGTCGGGGGCCAACGTCCTGACTTTC. Its translation: CASSANDRVSGANVLTF.

The CDR3 is CASSTKPGGEQFF. The CDR3 DNA is TGTGCCAGCAGCACAAAACCCGGGGGTGAGCAGTTCTTC. V gene TRBV9 combines with J gene TRBJ2-1, with a weak D call TRBD2 (6 bases). Deletions cut 4 bases from V and 9 bases from J, with 14 bases between. From germline, CDR1 is SGDLS and CDR2 YYNGEE. This CDR3 contains 13 residues.

This clone was observed a few times. The V call is TRBV6-2 or TRBV6-3, the J call TRBJ1-6; 9 bases match TRBD1. Germline CDR1 reads MNHEY; CDR2 reads SVGEGT. The CDR3 is 18 residues long. The V and J ends lost 0 bases and 5 bases, in that order; junction bases with no gene match: 8. This CDR3 reads CASSYSPSGTGNNSPLHF. In DNA form, the CDR3 reads TGTGCCAGCAGTTACTCCCCCTCCGGGACAGGGAATAATTCACCCCTCCACTTT.

The rearrangement links TRBV6-2 or TRBV6-3 to TRBJ1-6, with D uncertain. Germline values: CDR1 MNHEY, CDR2 SVGEGT. There are 15 residues in the CDR3. Between the trimmed V and J ends, which lost 5 bases and 0 bases, there was a span of 8 bases. The CDR3 region has the DNA TGTGCCAGCAGTACCTTCAGCTCCTATAATTCACCCCTCCACTTT. This sequence encodes CASSTFSSYNSPLHF.